The 30 T cell receptor beta chains below come from one sample, sequenced in a study of CD8 T cells in ankylosing spondylitis (dated by TCRdb to about 2017). Library generation was performed with 5' RACE. Sequencer: Illumina HiSeq 2500. The public reads were quality trimmed at Q25 with fastp and then assembled into clones with MiXCR by TCRdb, keeping productive beta chains. Every CDR3 protein is listed once, alongside the most common genes and DNA of its rows. The sample contains 210,000 or so distinct CDR3 sequences, around 8% of them found a single time. The ten largest clones capture roughly 5% of the sample. Sequencing was carried out using blood, either unsorted or a sorted T cell fraction (not recorded which). Receptors originate from a female donor with ankylosing spondylitis or in good health (not recorded which).

Many counts were recorded for this clonotype. The chain couples TRBV12-5 to TRBJ2-3; 9 bases fit TRBD1. The ends lost 5 bases at V and 5 bases at J; junction bases unmatched: 5. This CDR3 comprises 14 residues. From germline, CDR1 is LGHNT and CDR2 FRNRAP. The CDR3 reads CASGPPTGGDTQYF. In DNA form, the CDR3 reads TGTGCTAGTGGTCCACCGACAGGGGGAGATACGCAGTATTTT.

Ten or more counts support this clonotype. The genes are TRBV13 and TRBJ2-7, with D uncertain. V lost 4 bases to trimming and J lost 4 bases, with 8 bases between them. Germline V gene lookup returns CDR1 PRHDT and CDR2 FYEKMQ (reference sequence). The CDR3 has 12 amino acids. The CDR3 DNA reads TGTGCCAGCAGCTCAGGAATTTACGAGCAGTACTTC. Translation: CASSSGIYEQYF.

The CDR3 here is CSAGLAGRSYEQYF. The CDR3 DNA reads TGCAGTGCTGGACTAGCGGGCCGCTCCTACGAGCAGTACTTC. The genes are TRBV20-1 and TRBJ2-7; 11 bases are shared with TRBD2. Trimming took 5 bases from V and 0 from J; bases not matched to a gene: 3. The CDR3 length is 14 residues. Germline CDR1 reads DFQATT; CDR2 reads SNEGSKA (reference sequence).

This clonotype was picked up many times. CDR3 sequence: CASSLAAASSTYEQYF. CDR3 in DNA: TGTGCCAGCAGCTTAGCCGCAGCTTCCAGTACCTACGAGCAGTACTTC. V and J are TRBV7-8 and TRBJ2-7; D call uncertain. From germline, CDR1 is SGHVS and CDR2 FQNEAQ. This CDR3 is 16 amino acids long. Between the trimmed V and J ends, which lost 0 bases and 2 bases, there was a span of 14 bases. Full variable domain (remainder filled in from reference TRBV7-8 and TRBJ2-7): GAGVSQSPRYKVAKRGQDVALRCDPISGHVSLFWYQQALGQGPEFLTYFQNEAQLDKSGLPSDRFFAERPEGSVSTLKIQRTQQEDSAVYLCASSLAAASSTYEQYFGPGTRLTVT.

This clonotype was detected a few times. An end of the junction does not agree with germline; a read error may underlie this. V gene TRBV6-1 combines with J gene TRBJ1-2; D not resolved. The CDR3 spans 15 residues. Germline loops: CDR1 MNHNS, CDR2 SASEGT. CDR3 protein: CVSSEMTGPHYGYTF. Here the CDR3 DNA reads TGTGTCAGCAGTGAAATGACGGGCCCGCACTATGGCTACACCTTC.

This clonotype has ten or more counts. The V gene is TRBV18, the J gene TRBJ2-1; D call uncertain. The V end was cut by 5 bases, the J end by 6 bases, with 8 bases between. CDR1 is KGHSH and CDR2 is LQKENI in the germline V gene. This CDR3 is built from 12 residues. The CDR3 bases are TGTGCCAGCTCAAGACCGCTCAATGAGCAGTTCTTC. This codes for CASSRPLNEQFF.

The genes are TRBV7-9 and TRBJ1-1; D is possibly TRBD1 (6 bases). Germline V gives CDR1 SEHNR, CDR2 FQNEAQ (reference sequence). The CDR3 loop spans 14 amino acids. Trimming stripped 8 bases from V and 5 bases from J, with 18 bases between. The CDR3: CASGGRTAGTEAFF. CDR3 bases: TGTGCCAGCGGGGGTCGGACAGCCGGGACTGAAGCTTTCTTT.

This clonotype was counted a few times. The chain uses TRBV20-1 and TRBJ2-1; D gene uncertain. V was cut by 1 base and J by 3 bases, with 16 bases left in between. Germline assignment: CDR1 DFQATT and CDR2 SNEGSKA (reference sequence). The CDR3 length is 16 residues. The CDR3 region is CSARARGRSGYNEQFF. CDR3 sequence (DNA): TGCAGTGCTAGAGCCCGTGGTAGGTCTGGCTACAATGAGCAGTTCTTC.

This clonotype was picked up many times. The rearrangement joins TRBV4-2 to TRBJ2-3; TRBD2 agrees at 9 bases. The CDR3 sequence is 15 residues long. After removal of 4 bases from V and 3 bases from J, the junction contained 5 bases not matched to a gene. CDR1 LGHNA and CDR2 YNFKEQ come from the germline V gene. For the CDR3, the DNA is TGTGCCAGCAGCCTTCTAAGCGGGAGGACAGATACGCAGTATTTT. This codes for CASSLLSGRTDTQYF.

This clonotype has at least ten counts. This chain links TRBV6-1 with TRBJ1-2; a possible D gene is TRBD1 (5 bases). With 7 bases removed from V and 7 bases from J, the gap between germline ends came to 16 bases. Germline assignment: CDR1 MNHNS and CDR2 SASEGT. There are 13 residues in the CDR3. The CDR3: CASTPSGVGGYTF. CDR3 coding DNA: TGTGCCAGCACCCCATCGGGGGTTGGTGGCTACACCTTC.

There are many counts of this clonotype. This chain joins TRBV7-8 and TRBJ2-1; 11 bases match TRBD2. Germline CDR1 SGHVS, CDR2 FQNEAQ. Trimming at V came to 3 bases and at J to 6 bases, leaving 4 bases not matched to a gene. The CDR3 has 15 residues. The CDR3 here is CASSFPGLAGNEQFF. The CDR3 nucleotides are TGTGCCAGCAGCTTTCCTGGACTAGCGGGCAATGAGCAGTTCTTC. The variable domain in full, completed from reference TRBV7-8 and TRBJ2-1, reads GAGVSQSPRYKVAKRGQDVALRCDPISGHVSLFWYQQALGQGPEFLTYFQNEAQLDKSGLPSDRFFAERPEGSVSTLKIQRTQQEDSAVYLCASSFPGLAGNEQFFGPGTRLTVL.

V usage is TRBV11-3 and J usage is TRBJ2-1; D unclear. CDR3 length equals 16 residues. Looked up from germline, CDR1 is SGHNT and CDR2 is YENEEA. V lost 2 bases, J lost 10 bases, and 21 bases lay in between. The CDR3: CASSLTVRDSLGEQFF. In nucleotides, the CDR3 is TGTGCCAGCAGCTTAACGGTCCGAGACTCCCTTGGGGAGCAGTTCTTC.

Many counts were recorded for this clonotype. The rearrangement joins TRBV6-1 to TRBJ2-1; TRBD1 is a possible D gene (5 bases). The V and J ends lost 6 bases and 6 bases respectively, with 15 bases between them. The CDR3 loop spans 14 amino acids. Germline V CDR1 and CDR2: MNHNS, SASEGT. The CDR3 loop reads CASRPSQATNEQFF. Here the CDR3 DNA reads TGTGCCAGCAGGCCTTCACAGGCGACCAATGAGCAGTTCTTC.

This clonotype was seen at least ten times. The chain has TRBV4-1 and TRBJ1-3; a weak D match, TRBD1 (6 bases). CDR1 is MGHRA and CDR2 is YSYEKL in the germline V gene. The CDR3 extends over 19 amino acids. V was clipped by 1 base and J by 4 bases, with 23 bases between them. The CDR3, as DNA: TGCGCCAGCAGCCAAGGCCCGGGGGGCCCAGGGGCATCCGGAAACACCATATATTTT. It translates to CASSQGPGGPGASGNTIYF.

This clonotype was found many times. The genes are TRBV5-1 and TRBJ1-1; 8 bases are a match to TRBD1. This CDR3 has 14 amino acids. CDR1 is SGHRS, CDR2 YFSETQ, per germline. After removal of 5 bases from V and 3 bases from J, the junction contained 6 bases not matched to a gene. DNA of the CDR3: TGCGCCAGCAGAACCGGACAGGGTTACACTGAAGCTTTCTTT. Its protein is CASRTGQGYTEAFF.

In its sample, this clonotype was seen many times. This rearrangement joins TRBV20-1 to TRBJ2-1; D call uncertain. Germline CDR1 is DFQATT and CDR2 is SNEGSKA (reference sequence). The length of the CDR3 is 12 residues. V was pared by 6 bases and J by 9 bases, with 15 bases between. As DNA, the CDR3 is TGCAGTGCAAGACCCTCATGGGGTGAGCAGTTCTTC. It translates to CSARPSWGEQFF.

In its sample, this clonotype was seen many times. V and J are TRBV5-4 and TRBJ1-1; D not certain. Germline V gene data show CDR1 as SGHNT and CDR2 as YYREEE (reference sequence). Trimming pared 0 bases from V and 5 bases from J, leaving 14 bases between. The CDR3 has 15 residues. CDR3 DNA: TGTGCCAGCAGCTTGGGAACCCCGTTTATTACTGAAGCTTTCTTT. The encoded protein is CASSLGTPFITEAFF.

This clonotype was seen at least ten times. The chain uses TRBV6-2 or TRBV6-3 and TRBJ2-1; 9 bases agree with TRBD2. The junction had 6 bases not matched to a gene; V was cut back by 6 bases and J by 0 bases. CDR1 and CDR2 (germline): MNHEY, SVGEGT. The CDR3 extends over 16 amino acids. The CDR3 DNA follows: TGTGCCAGCAGAATTAGCGGGGGATTCTCCTACAATGAGCAGTTCTTC. The encoded protein is CASRISGGFSYNEQFF.

This clonotype was observed many times. The rearrangement joins TRBV20-1 to TRBJ2-3, with D possibly being TRBD2 (6 bases). The germline V and J ends were trimmed by 5 bases and 0 bases, with 12 bases remaining between them. The germline V gene encodes CDR1 DFQATT and CDR2 SNEGSKA (reference sequence). The CDR3 is made up of 14 amino acids. The CDR3 spells CSALGGASTDTQYF. The DNA of the CDR3 is TGCAGTGCTCTCGGCGGGGCGAGCACAGATACGCAGTATTTT.

At least ten counts were recorded for this clonotype. V is TRBV5-1 and J is TRBJ2-1, with D unclear. This CDR3 spans 11 amino acids. Trimming took off 4 bases at V and 7 bases at J, with 6 bases between the two ends. The V gene's germline CDR1 is SGHRS and CDR2 YFSETQ. CDR3 coding DNA: TGCGCCAGCAGCGCCCAAAATGAGCAGTTCTTC. It translates to CASSAQNEQFF.

This clonotype was seen repeatedly, ten times or more. The chain uses TRBV12-5 and TRBJ1-2; D ambiguous. The germline CDR1 and CDR2 sequences are LGHNT and FRNRAP. The CDR3 runs to 13 residues. V was pared by 7 bases and J by 8 bases, with 17 bases between. The CDR3 reads CASAPGMLEGYTF. The CDR3 DNA is TGTGCTAGTGCCCCGGGGATGTTGGAAGGCTACACCTTC.

This clonotype was recorded at least ten times. This chain links TRBV2 with TRBJ2-7; TRBD1 matches 7 bases. Germline CDR1 and CDR2: SNHLY and FYNNEI. With 8 bases clipped from V and 0 bases from J, the junction kept 10 bases outside the gene matches. This CDR3 is 15 amino acids long. The CDR3 coding sequence is TGTGCCAGCGTACGAACAGGGGCTAGCTCCTACGAGCAGTACTTC. Its translation is CASVRTGASSYEQYF.

In the case of this clonotype: At one boundary the junction diverges from the germline segment, which might be a read error. V and J are TRBV9 and TRBJ1-2; D not certain. Per the germline V gene, CDR1 is SGDLS and CDR2 is YYNGEE. The CDR3 is 16 amino acids. The CDR3 DNA reads as TGTGCCAGCAACGTAGACCGGACCAATCTCTGGGGTGGCTACACCTTC. Protein product: CASNVDRTNLWGGYTF.

This clonotype was counted ten times or more. J is TRBJ2-3 and V is TRBV20-1; D may be TRBD2 (5 bases). Germline assignment: CDR1 DFQATT and CDR2 SNEGSKA (reference sequence). This CDR3 region has 16 residues. Trimming cost V 4 bases and J 2 bases, with 19 bases left between them. Here the CDR3 DNA reads TGCAGTGCTAACGGTTTGGTGCGGAGGATCACAGATACGCAGTATTTT. Amino acids: CSANGLVRRITDTQYF.

This clonotype was counted at least ten times. The genes are TRBV6-5 and TRBJ1-1; D call uncertain. Trimming removed 0 bases at V and 8 bases at J, with 7 bases between. CDR1 is MNHEY, CDR2 SVGAGI, per germline. CDR3 size: 12 residues. Here the CDR3 DNA reads TGTGCCAGCAGTTACTCTAACGGGGAAGCTTTCTTT. Translated: CASSYSNGEAFF.

This clonotype was recorded a few times. J is TRBJ2-6 and V is TRBV7-9, with D tentatively TRBD1 or TRBD2 (7 bases each). CDR3 length: 17 amino acids. CDR1 is SEHNR, CDR2 FQNEAQ, per germline (reference sequence). Trimming took off 4 bases at V and 0 bases at J, with 13 bases between the two ends. The CDR3 DNA reads TGTGCCAGCAGCTCTCAGGGGGGGAGCTCTGGGGCCAACGTCCTGACTTTC. Encoded protein: CASSSQGGSSGANVLTF.

At least ten counts were recorded for this clonotype. V usage is TRBV20-1 and J usage is TRBJ2-1, with 7 bases lining up with TRBD1. V was pared by 4 bases and J by 7 bases, with 4 bases of the junction left unmatched. The CDR3 has 12 residues. Germline V gives CDR1 DFQATT, CDR2 SNEGSKA (reference sequence). The DNA for the CDR3 is TGCAGTGCTACACAGGGGAAAAATGAGCAGTTCTTC. This codes for CSATQGKNEQFF.

This clonotype occurred many times. This chain connects TRBV12-3 or TRBV12-4 to TRBJ2-7, with 8 nucleotides matching TRBD2. This CDR3 is 14 amino acids long. The V gene end was trimmed by 6 bases and the J gene end by 5 bases; junction bases not matched to a gene: 9. For the CDR3, the DNA is TGTGCCAGCAGCGGGGGCGGGAGGCAGAACGAGCAGTACTTC. Translating gives CASSGGGRQNEQYF.

This clonotype was observed at least ten times. The chain employs TRBV10-2 and TRBJ2-7; either TRBD1 or TRBD2 may fit D (5 bases each). The CDR3 sequence is 14 residues long. Germline loops: CDR1 WSHSY, CDR2 SAAADI. Trimming cost V 8 bases and J 2 bases, with 16 bases left between them. CDR3 sequence: CASQERGAAYEQYF. As DNA, the CDR3 is TGCGCCAGCCAAGAAAGGGGAGCGGCCTACGAGCAGTACTTC.

Regarding this clonotype: This clone may be a read error of a much larger clone one base away. The chain is built from TRBV4-3 and TRBJ2-1; no reliable D call. The CDR3 spans 16 residues. CDR1 LGHNA and CDR2 YSLEER come from the germline V gene. CDR3 nucleotide sequence: TGCGCCAGCAGCCCCCCCTCCCTCAGCTCCTACAATGCGCAGTTCTTC. Residues: CASSPPSLSSYNAQFF.